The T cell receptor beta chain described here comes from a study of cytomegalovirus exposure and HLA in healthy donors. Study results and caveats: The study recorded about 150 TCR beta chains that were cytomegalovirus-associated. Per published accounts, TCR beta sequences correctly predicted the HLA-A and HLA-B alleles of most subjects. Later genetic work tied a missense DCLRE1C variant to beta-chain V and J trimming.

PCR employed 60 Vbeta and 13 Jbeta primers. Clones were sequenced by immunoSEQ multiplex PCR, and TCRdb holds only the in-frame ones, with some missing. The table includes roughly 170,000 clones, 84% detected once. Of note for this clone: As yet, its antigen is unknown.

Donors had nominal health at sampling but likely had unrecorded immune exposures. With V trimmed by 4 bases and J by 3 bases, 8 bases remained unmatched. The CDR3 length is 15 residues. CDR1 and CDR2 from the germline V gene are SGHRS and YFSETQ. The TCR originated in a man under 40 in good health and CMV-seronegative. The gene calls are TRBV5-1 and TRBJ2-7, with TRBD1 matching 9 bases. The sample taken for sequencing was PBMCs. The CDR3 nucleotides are TGCGCCAGCAGCACGGGGACAGGGAGAGGCTACGAGCAGTACTTC. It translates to CASSTGTGRGYEQYF.